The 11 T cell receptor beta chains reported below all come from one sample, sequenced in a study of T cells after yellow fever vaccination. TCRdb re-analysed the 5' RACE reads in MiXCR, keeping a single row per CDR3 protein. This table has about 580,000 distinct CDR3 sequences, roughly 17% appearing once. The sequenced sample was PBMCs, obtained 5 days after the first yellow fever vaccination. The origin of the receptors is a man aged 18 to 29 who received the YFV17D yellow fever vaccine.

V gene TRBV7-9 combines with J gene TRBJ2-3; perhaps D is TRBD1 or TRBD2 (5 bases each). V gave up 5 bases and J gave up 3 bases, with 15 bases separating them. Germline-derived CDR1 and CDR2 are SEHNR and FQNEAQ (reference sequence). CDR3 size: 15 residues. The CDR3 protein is CASSLIDGATDTQYF. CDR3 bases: TGTGCCAGCAGCCTTATCGACGGGGCAACAGATACGCAGTATTTT.

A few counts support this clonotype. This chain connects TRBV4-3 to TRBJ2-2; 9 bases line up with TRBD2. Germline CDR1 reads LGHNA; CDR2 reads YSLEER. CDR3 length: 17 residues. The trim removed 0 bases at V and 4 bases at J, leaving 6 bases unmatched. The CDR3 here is CASSQDRASGATGELFF. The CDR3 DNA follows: TGCGCCAGCAGCCAAGATCGGGCTAGCGGGGCCACCGGGGAGCTGTTTTTT.

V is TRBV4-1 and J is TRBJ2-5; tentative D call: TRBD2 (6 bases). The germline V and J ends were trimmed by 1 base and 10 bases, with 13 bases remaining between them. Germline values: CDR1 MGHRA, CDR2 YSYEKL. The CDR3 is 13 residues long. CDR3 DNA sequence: TGCGCCAGCAGCCAAGCCCCGGGAGCAAGCCAGTACTTC. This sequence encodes CASSQAPGASQYF.

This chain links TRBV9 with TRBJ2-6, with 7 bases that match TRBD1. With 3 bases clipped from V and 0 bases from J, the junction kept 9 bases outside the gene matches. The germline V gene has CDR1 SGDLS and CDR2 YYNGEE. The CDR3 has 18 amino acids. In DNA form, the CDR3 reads TGTGCCAGCAGCGGTCGACAGGGCTTCCACTCTGGGGCCAACGTCCTGACTTTC. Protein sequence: CASSGRQGFHSGANVLTF.

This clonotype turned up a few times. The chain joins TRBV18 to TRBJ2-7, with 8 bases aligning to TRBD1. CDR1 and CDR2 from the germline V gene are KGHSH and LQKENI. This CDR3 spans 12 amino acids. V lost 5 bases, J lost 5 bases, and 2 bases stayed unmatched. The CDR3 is CASSEDRDEQYF. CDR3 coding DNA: TGTGCCAGCTCAGAGGACAGGGACGAGCAGTACTTC.

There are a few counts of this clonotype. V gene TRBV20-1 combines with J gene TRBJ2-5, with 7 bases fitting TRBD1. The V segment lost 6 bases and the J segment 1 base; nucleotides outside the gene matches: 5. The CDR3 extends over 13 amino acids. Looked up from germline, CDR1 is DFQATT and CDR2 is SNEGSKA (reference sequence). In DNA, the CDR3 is TGCAGTGCCCCAACAGGGGCCCAAGAGACCCAGTACTTC. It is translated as CSAPTGAQETQYF.

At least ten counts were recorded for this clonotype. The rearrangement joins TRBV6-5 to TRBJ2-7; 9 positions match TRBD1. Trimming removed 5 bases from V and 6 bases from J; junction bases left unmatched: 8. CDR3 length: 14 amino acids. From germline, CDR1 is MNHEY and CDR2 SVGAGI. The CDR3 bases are TGTGCCAGCAGTAACCCGGGACAGGGAAGCGAGCAGTACTTC. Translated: CASSNPGQGSEQYF.

The CDR3 sequence is CASSQAWRGTGEQFF. CDR3 bases: TGTGCCAGCAGCCAAGCTTGGCGGGGGACGGGTGAGCAGTTCTTC. The rearrangement joins TRBV3-1 to TRBJ2-1; the match to TRBD2 covers 7 bases. This CDR3 region has 15 residues. The germline CDR1 and CDR2 sequences are LGHDT and YNNKEL (reference sequence). The ends lost 1 base at V and 9 bases at J; junction bases unmatched: 9.

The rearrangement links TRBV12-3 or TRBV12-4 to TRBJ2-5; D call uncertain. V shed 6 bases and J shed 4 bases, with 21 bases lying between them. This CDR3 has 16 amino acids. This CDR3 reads CASSSSTDLWGETQYF. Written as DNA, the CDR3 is TGTGCCAGCAGCTCTTCGACCGATCTTTGGGGAGAGACCCAGTACTTC.

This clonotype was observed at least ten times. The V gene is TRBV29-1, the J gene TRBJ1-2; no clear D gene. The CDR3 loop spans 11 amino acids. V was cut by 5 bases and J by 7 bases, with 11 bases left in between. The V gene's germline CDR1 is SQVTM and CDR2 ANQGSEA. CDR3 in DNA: TGCAGCGTTCTTGTCCCGGCTGGCTACACCTTC. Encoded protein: CSVLVPAGYTF. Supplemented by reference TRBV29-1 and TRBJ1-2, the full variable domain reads SAVISQKPSRDICQRGTSLTIQCQVDSQVTMMFWYRQQPGQSLTLIATANQGSEATYESGFVIDKFPISRPNLTFSTLTVSNMSPEDSSIYLCSVLVPAGYTFGSGTRLTVV.

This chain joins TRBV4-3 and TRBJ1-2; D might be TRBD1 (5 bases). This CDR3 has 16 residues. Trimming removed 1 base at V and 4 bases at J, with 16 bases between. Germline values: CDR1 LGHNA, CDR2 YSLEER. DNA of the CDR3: TGCGCCAGCAGCCAAGTCACGGGGGTTTTTTTCTATGGCTACACCTTC. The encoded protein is CASSQVTGVFFYGYTF.